What follows are 21 T cell receptor beta chains derived from one specimen sequenced in a study of T cell changes during pregnancy in multiple sclerosis. The repertoire was sequenced with immunoSEQ multiplex PCR; TCRdb's copy has only in-frame clones and lacks some. Of 45,000 to 50,000 clones listed, approximately 90% are singletons. The specimen comprised CD4+ T cells from peripheral blood mononuclear cells, sampled in the second trimester of pregnancy. These TCRs come from a female donor in good health, enrolled as a control in a pregnancy study.

The V call is TRBV30, the J call TRBJ1-1, with 9 bases fitting TRBD1. Germline V lookup: CDR1 GTSNPN, CDR2 SVGIG (reference sequence). The CDR3 has 14 amino acids. V shed 2 bases, J shed 3 bases, and the junction held 4 bases outside the gene matches. For the CDR3, the DNA is TGTGCCTGGAGTAGGGACAGGGTCGACACTGAAGCTTTCTTT. This sequence encodes CAWSRDRVDTEAFF.

The V call is TRBV6-1, the J call TRBJ2-7; TRBD1 aligns across 7 bases. Trimming cost V 7 bases and J 3 bases; bases outside gene matches: 6. Germline loops: CDR1 MNHNS, CDR2 SASEGT. The CDR3 consists of 13 residues. DNA of the CDR3: TGTGCCAGCAACTCCGGGACAGTCTACGAGCAGTACTTC. Translated: CASNSGTVYEQYF.

This rearrangement joins TRBV5-5 to TRBJ1-3; 7 positions match TRBD1. CDR1 SGHKS and CDR2 YYEKEE come from the germline V gene (reference sequence). The CDR3 spans 16 residues. Trimming took 4 bases from V and 0 from J; bases not matched to a gene: 7. DNA for the CDR3: TGTGCCAGCAGCGTACCGGGACAGCGCTCTGGAAACACCATATATTTT. This codes for CASSVPGQRSGNTIYF.

Worth noting for this clone: Different DNA sequences within this sample yield the same CDR3. J is TRBJ2-1 and V is TRBV2, with 9 bases identical to TRBD1. V trimming: 5 bases; J trimming: 5 bases; junction bases outside the gene matches: 10. CDR3 length: 16 residues. Germline CDR1 and CDR2: SNHLY and FYNNEI. The CDR3 nucleotides read TGTGCCAGCAGTCGGACCGGGACAGGGATCGACAATGAGCAGTTCTTC. As protein: CASSRTGTGIDNEQFF.

The CDR3 loop is CASSSTGSSYNSPLHF. The CDR3 region has the DNA TGTGCCAGCAGTTCCACCGGGAGCTCCTATAATTCACCCCTCCACTTT. The chain links TRBV5-4 to TRBJ1-6; D remains ambiguous. V lost 5 bases and J lost 0, with 12 bases in between. The CDR3 covers 16 residues. Germline V gene sequence: CDR1 SGHNT, CDR2 YYREEE (reference sequence).

This clone was seen only once. The chain uses TRBV5-6 and TRBJ2-2; 12 bases line up with TRBD2. Germline V gene data show CDR1 as SGHDT and CDR2 as YYEEEE. The CDR3 is made up of 17 amino acids. V lost 4 bases, J lost 0 bases, and 4 bases stayed unmatched. CDR3 sequence reads: CASSRLAGVTNTGELFF. CDR3 bases: TGTGCCAGCAGCCGACTAGCGGGGGTTACGAACACCGGGGAGCTGTTTTTT.

J is TRBJ1-4 and V is TRBV15; 11 bases match TRBD1. The germline gives CDR1 LNHNV, CDR2 YYDKDF (reference sequence). CDR3 length: 15 residues. The junction had 1 base not matched to a gene; V was cut back by 1 base and J by 6 bases. CDR3 sequence: CATSRGDRGDEKLFF. CDR3 DNA: TGTGCCACCAGCAGAGGGGACAGGGGGGATGAAAAACTGTTTTTT.

This chain joins TRBV7-3 and TRBJ2-7; 7 bases match TRBD2. CDR3 size: 13 residues. V lost 5 bases, J lost 1 base, and 2 bases stayed unmatched. The germline gives CDR1 SGHTA, CDR2 FQGTGA. The CDR3, as DNA: TGTGCCAGCAGCGTCGGGAGGTCCTACGAGCAGTACTTC. Protein sequence: CASSVGRSYEQYF.

The rearrangement links TRBV7-2 to TRBJ1-5; D is possibly TRBD1 (5 bases). This CDR3 has 13 amino acids. V was clipped by 4 bases and J by 3 bases, with 7 bases between them. CDR1 is SGHTA and CDR2 is FQGNSA in the germline V gene. CDR3 sequence: CASSYRPNQPQHF. As DNA, the CDR3 is TGTGCCAGCAGCTACAGGCCCAATCAGCCCCAGCATTTT. Combining the CDR3 with reference TRBV7-2 and TRBJ1-5 gives the whole variable domain GAGVSQSPSNKVTEKGKDVELRCDPISGHTALYWYRQSLGQGLEFLIYFQGNSAPDKSGLPSDRFSAERTGGSVSTLTIQRTQQEDSAVYLCASSYRPNQPQHFGDGTRLSIL.

The V and J genes are TRBV6-6 and TRBJ2-5, with 7 positions matching TRBD2. The CDR3 spans 15 residues. The germline V gene has CDR1 MNHNY and CDR2 SVGAGI (reference sequence). J was trimmed by 2 bases and V by 5 bases; bases with no gene match: 8. The CDR3 loop reads CASSNRGGWQETQYF. CDR3 coding DNA: TGTGCCAGCAGTAATCGCGGGGGTTGGCAAGAGACCCAGTACTTC.

The chain recombines TRBV5-8 with TRBJ2-5; 9 bases match TRBD1. The junction had 8 bases not matched to a gene; V was cut back by 5 bases and J by 3 bases. The CDR3 runs 15 residues. Germline V lookup: CDR1 SGHTS, CDR2 YDEGEE. CDR3 region: CASRARDRAKETQYF. The CDR3 DNA is TGTGCCAGCAGGGCGCGGGACAGGGCGAAAGAGACCCAGTACTTC.

The chain recombines TRBV4-2 with TRBJ1-1; D is perhaps TRBD1 (6 bases). From germline, CDR1 is LGHNA and CDR2 YNFKEQ. This CDR3 region has 15 residues. Trimming took 4 bases from V and 4 from J, leaving 16 bases between them. The CDR3 sequence: CASSPQGRAITEAFF. The CDR3 DNA reads TGTGCCAGCAGCCCCCAGGGGAGGGCGATCACTGAAGCTTTCTTT.

This chain links TRBV7-2 with TRBJ2-5; 9 nucleotides line up with TRBD2. V gave up 2 bases and J gave up 1 base; unmatched junction bases: 2. This CDR3 is built from 15 residues. Germline assignment: CDR1 SGHTA and CDR2 FQGNSA. In DNA form, the CDR3 reads TGTGCCAGCAGCTTAAGAGCGGGGGGCCAAGAGACCCAGTACTTC. Protein: CASSLRAGGQETQYF.

The chain recombines TRBV6-6 with TRBJ1-2, with D possibly TRBD1 on 6 matching bases. Germline CDR1 MNHNY, CDR2 SVGAGI (reference sequence). This CDR3 comprises 11 residues. V lost 4 bases and J 9 bases, leaving 9 bases between the germline ends. The chain's CDR3 is CASSSQGSYTF. The CDR3 nucleotides are TGTGCCAGCAGTTCACAGGGAAGCTACACCTTC.

The chain carries TRBV7-9 and TRBJ1-5; D remains ambiguous. V gave up 2 bases and J gave up 3 bases, with 8 bases separating them. Looked up from germline, CDR1 is SEHNR and CDR2 is FQNEAQ (reference sequence). The CDR3 is 14 amino acids. The CDR3 nucleotides are TGTGCCAGCAGCTTAAGTCCAGACAATCAGCCCCAGCATTTT. Translating gives CASSLSPDNQPQHF.

CDR3 residues: CASSQDDLAGGETQYF. CDR3 bases: TGTGCCAGCAGCCAAGATGATCTAGCGGGGGGAGAGACCCAGTACTTC. The chain recombines TRBV4-2 with TRBJ2-5, with 11 bases identical to TRBD2. The CDR3 covers 16 residues. In germline, CDR1 is LGHNA, CDR2 YNFKEQ. With V trimmed by 0 bases and J by 4 bases, 4 bases remained unmatched.

This chain uses TRBV7-8 with TRBJ2-7; TRBD1 matches at 9 bases. Germline CDR1 and CDR2: SGHVS and FQNEAQ. V shed 5 bases and J 1 base; nucleotides not matched to a gene: 6. The CDR3 contains 15 residues. The CDR3 nucleotides read TGTGCCAGCAGCCGTGAGACAGGGGGGTCCTACGAGCAGTACTTC. It translates to CASSRETGGSYEQYF.

The chain combines TRBV27 with TRBJ1-3; maybe TRBD1 (5 bases). The CDR3 runs to 13 residues. Trimming took 1 base from V and 7 from J, leaving 8 bases between them. Germline CDR1 is MNHEY and CDR2 is SMNVEV (reference sequence). CDR3 amino acids: CASSLFAGNTIYF. CDR3 nucleotides: TGTGCCAGCAGTTTATTCGCAGGGAACACCATATATTTT.

V usage is TRBV6-1 and J usage is TRBJ2-5; TRBD1 agrees at 7 bases. The germline gives CDR1 MNHNS, CDR2 SASEGT. After removal of 7 bases from V and 5 bases from J, the junction contained 10 bases not matched to a gene. This CDR3 region has 14 residues. The CDR3 region is CASIEGRGLETQYF. The CDR3 DNA is TGTGCCAGCATAGAGGGCAGGGGGTTGGAGACCCAGTACTTC.

The chain combines TRBV30 with TRBJ1-2; 7 nucleotides agree with TRBD1. The CDR3 is 13 residues long. The ends lost 1 base at V and 8 bases at J; junction bases unmatched: 7. Germline V gives CDR1 GTSNPN, CDR2 SVGIG (reference sequence). CDR3 residues: CAWSASGGLGYTF. In DNA, the CDR3 is TGTGCCTGGAGTGCATCAGGGGGATTGGGCTACACCTTC.

The genes are TRBV9 and TRBJ1-5; maybe TRBD1 (5 bases). V was shortened by 1 base and J by 8 bases, with 13 bases between the two germline ends. The CDR3 is 14 amino acids. From germline, CDR1 is SGDLS and CDR2 YYNGEE. CDR3 in DNA: TGTGCCAGCAGCGTACAGGGCGGGAGGGAGCCCCAGCATTTT. It codes for CASSVQGGREPQHF.